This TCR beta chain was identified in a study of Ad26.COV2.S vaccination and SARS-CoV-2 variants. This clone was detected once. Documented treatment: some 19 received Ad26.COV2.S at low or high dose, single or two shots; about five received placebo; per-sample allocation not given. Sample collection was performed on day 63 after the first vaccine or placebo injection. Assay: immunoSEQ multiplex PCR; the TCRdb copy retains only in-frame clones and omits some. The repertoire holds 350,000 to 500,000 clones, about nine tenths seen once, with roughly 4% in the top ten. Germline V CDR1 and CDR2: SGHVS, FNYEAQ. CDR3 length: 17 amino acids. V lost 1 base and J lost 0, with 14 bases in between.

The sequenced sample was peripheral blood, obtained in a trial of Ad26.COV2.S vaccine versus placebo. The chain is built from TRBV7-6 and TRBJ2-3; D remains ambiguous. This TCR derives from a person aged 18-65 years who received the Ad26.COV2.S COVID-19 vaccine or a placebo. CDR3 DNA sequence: TGTGCCAGCAGCTTAGTAGGAGTCGTTAGTAGCACAGATACGCAGTATTTT. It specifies CASSLVGVVSSTDTQYF.